This T cell receptor (beta chain) was observed in a study of T cells in Graves' hyperthyroidism and ophthalmopathy. Findings of the study overall: Prediction of ophthalmopathy progression came a median around 6.1 months pre-onset.

What was amplified from RNA transcripts were TCR beta CDR3 regions. The TCR CDR3 was amplified in a first-round RT-PCR using the HTBI primer set. TCRdb fed the multiplex PCR reads into MiXCR, producing one record per CDR3 protein. The sample has about 520,000 distinct CDR3 sequences; approximately 25% are singletons. Patients with uncontrolled infections, other autoimmune diseases, pregnancy or lactation were excluded. V lost 2 bases, J lost 3 bases, and 10 bases lay in between. The V gene's germline CDR1 is DFQATT and CDR2 SNEGSKA (reference sequence). This CDR3 comprises 13 residues. This clonotype has at least ten counts. The antigen remains undetermined.

The clonotype originates from a woman in her 30s with Graves' ophthalmopathy. The chain links TRBV20-1 to TRBJ1-1, with a possible D match to TRBD1 (5 bases). The sequenced sample consisted of blood. As DNA, the CDR3 is TGCAGTGCTAGAAGACAGCCTTACACTGAAGCTTTCTTT. Translation: CSARRQPYTEAFF.